The next 21 T cell receptor beta chains were all read from a single sample in a study of PD-L1 blockade in urothelial cancer. The time point denotes: peripheral blood 6 weeks after treatment start. Using immunoSEQ multiplex PCR, the repertoire was profiled, and TCRdb retains in-frame clones only, with some absent. In the table there are about 22,000 clones, about 90% of which are singletons. The sample was PBMCs, taken around atezolizumab (anti-PD-L1) treatment. The receptors stem from a woman aged 55 to 70 with urothelial cancer.

To note about this clone: This CDR3 fails to terminate in the conserved phenylalanine or tryptophan, so it likely reflects a read error. Because the CDR3's place on the DNA is in doubt, the DNA is left out and the CDR3 is given as listed by TCRdb. The chain has TRBV19 and TRBJ1-2; the table's TRBD1 call for D was not verified on the DNA. From its first to its last residue, the CDR3 has 9 amino acids. Germline CDR1 reads LNHDA; CDR2 reads SQIVND (reference sequence). CDR3 loop: CARQTRVRL.

V and J are TRBV5-1 and TRBJ2-7; a weak D match, TRBD2 (5 bases). The germline CDR1 and CDR2 sequences are SGHRS and YFSETQ. Trimming left V 2 bases short and J 6 bases short, with 21 bases between. The CDR3 spans 16 residues. In DNA, the CDR3 is TGCGCCAGCAGCTTACCCATCGGGGTCACTCAGGCCGAGCAGTACTTC. Amino acid sequence: CASSLPIGVTQAEQYF.

This clone was counted once. The V and J genes are TRBV19 and TRBJ1-4; 9 bases map to TRBD1. Germline loops: CDR1 LNHDA, CDR2 SQIVND (reference sequence). The length of the CDR3 is 14 residues. The J segment lost 7 bases and the V segment lost 5 bases, leaving 5 bases of the junction unmatched. DNA for the CDR3: TGTGCCAGTAGTCGGGACAGGGAGGGTGAAAAACTGTTTTTT. It codes for CASSRDREGEKLFF.

The chain combines TRBV28 with TRBJ1-1; no clear D. Germline V gene data show CDR1 as MDHEN and CDR2 as SYDVKM. V lost 2 bases and J 1 base, leaving 8 bases between the germline ends. CDR3 length: 14 amino acids. CDR3 bases: TGTGCCAGCAGTTTAGGGCTTAGGAACACTGAAGCTTTCTTT. Translated, it gives CASSLGLRNTEAFF. Together with reference TRBV28 and TRBJ1-1, the CDR3 gives the full variable domain: DVKVTQSSRYLVKRTGEKVFLECVQDMDHENMFWYRQDPGLGLRLIYFSYDVKMKEKGDIPEGYSVSREKKERFSLILESASTNQTSMYLCASSLGLRNTEAFFGQGTRLTVV.

CDR3 DNA sequence: TGTGCCACCAGCAGAGCAGCAACTAATGAAAAACTGTTTTTT. Its translation: CATSRAATNEKLFF. The V call is TRBV15, the J call TRBJ1-4, with D hard to call. Germline V gives CDR1 LNHNV, CDR2 YYDKDF (reference sequence). V dropped 1 base and J dropped 0 bases, with 3 bases sitting between them. This CDR3 spans 14 amino acids.

This clone is a singleton in its sample. The chain couples TRBV15 to TRBJ1-1; unclear D gene. The CDR3 length is 14 residues. Trimming took off 1 base at V and 3 bases at J, with 9 bases between the two ends. CDR1 LNHNV and CDR2 YYDKDF come from the germline V gene (reference sequence). CDR3 sequence (DNA): TGTGCCACCAGCAGAGGCGGAGGCCACACTGAAGCTTTCTTT. Translation: CATSRGGGHTEAFF.

The chain employs TRBV7-2 and TRBJ2-7, with 11 bases fitting TRBD2. CDR1 is SGHTA and CDR2 is FQGNSA in the germline V gene. V was clipped by 0 bases and J by 2 bases; unmatched bases: 9. The CDR3 length is 18 residues. CDR3 loop: CASSLAQSSGGWTYEQYF. The CDR3 DNA follows: TGTGCCAGCAGCTTAGCGCAGTCTAGCGGGGGGTGGACCTACGAGCAGTACTTC.

This chain uses TRBV27 with TRBJ2-3, with a tentative D call TRBD2 (5 bases). Germline CDR1 is MNHEY and CDR2 is SMNVEV (reference sequence). This CDR3 is 14 amino acids long. The ends were cut back, 2 bases at V and 3 bases at J, with 9 bases in the middle. The CDR3 sequence is CASSLGWETDTQYF. CDR3 sequence (DNA): TGTGCCAGCAGTTTAGGGTGGGAGACAGATACGCAGTATTTT.

The gene calls are TRBV4-1 and TRBJ2-7; D unresolved. V lost 9 bases to trimming and J lost 4 bases, with 4 bases between them. CDR3 length: 9 amino acids. Germline values: CDR1 MGHRA, CDR2 YSYEKL. As DNA, the CDR3 is TGCGCCAGTTCATACGAGCAGTACTTC. Amino acids: CASSYEQYF.

Comment on this clone: The sample carries other DNA sequences with the same CDR3. V usage is TRBV28 and J usage is TRBJ2-6; weak D call: TRBD2 (5 bases). The CDR3 is 15 residues long. V dropped 6 bases and J dropped 1 base, with 10 bases sitting between them. Germline V gene lookup returns CDR1 MDHEN and CDR2 SYDVKM. DNA of the CDR3: TGTGCCAGCAGCCGGGGTGGGTCTGGGGCCAACGTCCTGACTTTC. Protein product: CASSRGGSGANVLTF.

The CDR3 protein is CASGVAGLETQYF. CDR3 in DNA: TGTGCCAGCGGGGTAGCGGGCCTGGAGACCCAGTACTTC. The chain links TRBV2 to TRBJ2-5; 7 nucleotides line up with TRBD2. J was trimmed by 5 bases and V by 8 bases; bases with no gene match: 8. The CDR3 covers 13 residues. Germline V gene lookup returns CDR1 SNHLY and CDR2 FYNNEI.

This clone is medium-sized in the sample. The chain combines TRBV7-9 with TRBJ1-5; D is undetermined. With 3 bases removed from V and 4 bases from J, the gap between germline ends came to 4 bases. CDR1 is SEHNR and CDR2 is FQNEAQ in the germline V gene (reference sequence). The CDR3 runs 12 residues. The CDR3 DNA sequence: TGTGCCAGCAGCTTGGAGAATCAGCCCCAGCATTTT. It translates to CASSLENQPQHF.

The chain is built from TRBV6-5 and TRBJ2-5; the match to TRBD2 covers 7 bases. CDR3 length: 15 amino acids. The germline CDR1 and CDR2 sequences are MNHEY and SVGAGI. Trimming took 6 bases from V and 0 from J; bases not matched to a gene: 7. CDR3 sequence (DNA): TGTGCCAGCAGACCGGGACTAAATTACCAAGAGACCCAGTACTTC. Protein sequence: CASRPGLNYQETQYF.

The V call is TRBV28, the J call TRBJ1-1; no clear D. Trimming stripped 10 bases from V and 1 base from J, with 13 bases between. This CDR3 comprises 13 residues. In germline, CDR1 is MDHEN, CDR2 SYDVKM. The CDR3 region is CANLVGSNTEAFF. For the CDR3, the DNA is TGTGCCAACCTTGTGGGCTCGAACACTGAAGCTTTCTTT. The variable domain in full, with the rest retrieved from reference TRBV28 and TRBJ1-1, is DVKVTQSSRYLVKRTGEKVFLECVQDMDHENMFWYRQDPGLGLRLIYFSYDVKMKEKGDIPEGYSVSREKKERFSLILESASTNQTSMYLCANLVGSNTEAFFGQGTRLTVV.

The J gene is TRBJ1-4, the V gene TRBV15; tentative D call: TRBD1 (6 bases). CDR1 LNHNV and CDR2 YYDKDF come from the germline V gene (reference sequence). The ends were cut back, 5 bases at V and 0 bases at J, with 16 bases in the middle. CDR3 length: 17 amino acids. The CDR3 DNA sequence: TGTGCCACCAGCGGTTTAGGACAGACATCAACTAATGAAAAACTGTTTTTT. It encodes CATSGLGQTSTNEKLFF.

Turning to this clone: This same CDR3 is encoded by further DNA sequences in the sample. The chain links TRBV9 to TRBJ2-1, with 10 bases lining up with TRBD1. V was clipped by 2 bases and J by 4 bases; unmatched bases: 3. Germline CDR1 reads SGDLS; CDR2 reads YYNGEE. The CDR3 length is 15 residues. In DNA form, the CDR3 reads TGTGCCAGCAGCGTGGGGGACAGGGGATACAATGAGCAGTTCTTC. Its translation is CASSVGDRGYNEQFF.

The chain has TRBV14 and TRBJ2-7; the match to TRBD1 covers 7 bases. Germline lookup yields CDR1 SGHDN and CDR2 FVKESK. Unmatched junction bases numbered 8, after V lost 8 bases and J lost 4 bases. The CDR3 runs to 13 residues. The CDR3 DNA follows: TGTGCCAGCCTCCGGACAGGAAATTACGAGCAGTACTTC. Translating it yields CASLRTGNYEQYF.

CDR3 sequence reads: CASSPDGGSEQYF. CDR3 bases: TGTGCCAGCAGTCCGGACGGTGGGAGCGAGCAGTACTTC. The rearrangement links TRBV6-6 to TRBJ2-7; a possible D gene is TRBD2 (5 bases). Germline V CDR1 and CDR2: MNHNY, SVGAGI (reference sequence). The CDR3 contains 13 residues. Trimming left V 5 bases short and J 6 bases short, with 14 bases between.

V is TRBV19 and J is TRBJ2-7, with TRBD2 matching 8 bases. There are 15 residues in the CDR3. CDR1 LNHDA and CDR2 SQIVND come from the germline V gene (reference sequence). V lost 4 bases to trimming and J lost 3 bases; unmatched junction nucleotides: 8. DNA of the CDR3: TGTGCCAGTAGTAAAGGGGCTAGCGGGTACTACGAGCAGTACTTC. Translation gives CASSKGASGYYEQYF.

CDR3 in amino acids: CASSRDWNTGELFF. CDR3 nucleotide sequence: TGTGCCAGCAGCAGGGACTGGAACACCGGGGAGCTGTTTTTT. V usage is TRBV7-3 and J usage is TRBJ2-2; maybe TRBD2 (6 bases). The CDR3 has 14 amino acids. The germline V gene has CDR1 SGHTA and CDR2 FQGTGA. V shed 5 bases and J shed 1 base, with 8 bases lying between them. Combining the CDR3 with reference TRBV7-3 and TRBJ2-2 gives the whole variable domain GAGVSQTPSNKVTEKGKYVELRCDPISGHTALYWYRQSLGQGPEFLIYFQGTGAADDSGLPNDRFFAVRPEGSVSTLKIQRTERGDSAVYLCASSRDWNTGELFFGEGSRLTVL.

The chain recombines TRBV19 with TRBJ2-1; 12 bases fit TRBD2. The CDR3 covers 17 residues. Looked up from germline, CDR1 is LNHDA and CDR2 is SQIVND (reference sequence). Trimming at V came to 3 bases and at J to 6 bases, leaving 9 bases not matched to a gene. CDR3 DNA sequence: TGTGCCAGTAGTATCCCCAGACTAGCGGGGGCTTCCAATGAGCAGTTCTTC. It translates to CASSIPRLAGASNEQFF.